This T cell receptor beta chain was captured by sequencing in a study of T cells after yellow fever vaccination. About the research overall: Fractions of low cell number were prepared using SMART-Seq v4 Ultra Low Input. Study-wide findings and caveats: Subsequent to the booster, the majority of primary-vaccination clones reappeared (96% CD4, 70% to 90% CD8).

TCRdb reprocessed the 5' RACE reads via MiXCR and lists one record per CDR3 protein. This sample yields about 180,000 distinct CDR3 sequences, of which approximately 6% are seen a single time; roughly 3% belongs to the top ten. V gave up 0 bases and J gave up 9 bases; unmatched junction bases: 6. CDR1 is LGHNA and CDR2 is YSLEER in the germline V gene. This CDR3 is built from 14 residues. Remarks on this clonotype: The antigen is not known.

This clonotype was obtained from a man aged 18 to 29 who received the YFV17D yellow fever vaccine. The sequenced sample was CD4+ T cells sorted from PBMCs, obtained on the day of the first yellow fever vaccination. The V gene is TRBV4-3, the J gene TRBJ2-7; TRBD1 aligns across 9 bases. CDR3 loop: CASSQDGGTGRQYF. The CDR3 DNA follows: TGCGCCAGCAGCCAAGATGGGGGGACAGGGAGGCAGTACTTC.